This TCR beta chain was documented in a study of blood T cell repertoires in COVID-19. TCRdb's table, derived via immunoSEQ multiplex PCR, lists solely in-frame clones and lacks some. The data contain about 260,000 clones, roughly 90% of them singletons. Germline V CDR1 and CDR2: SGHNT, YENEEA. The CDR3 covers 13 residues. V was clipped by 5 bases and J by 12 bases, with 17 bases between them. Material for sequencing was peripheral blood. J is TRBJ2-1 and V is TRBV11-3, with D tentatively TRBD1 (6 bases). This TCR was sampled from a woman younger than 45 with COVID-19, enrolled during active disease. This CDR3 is CASSPTRQATQFF. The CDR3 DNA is TGTGCCAGCAGCCCTACTCGACAGGCCACGCAGTTCTTC.